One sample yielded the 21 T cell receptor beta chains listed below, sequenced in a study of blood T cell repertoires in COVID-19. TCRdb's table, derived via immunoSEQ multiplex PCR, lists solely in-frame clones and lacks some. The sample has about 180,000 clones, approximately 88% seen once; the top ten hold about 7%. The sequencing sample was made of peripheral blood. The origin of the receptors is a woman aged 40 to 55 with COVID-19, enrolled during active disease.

This CDR3 is CASSLGVGGAGEQYF. The CDR3 DNA reads TGTGCCAGCAGCTTAGGAGTTGGCGGGGCAGGCGAGCAGTACTTC. The rearrangement joins TRBV7-2 to TRBJ2-7; D might be TRBD2 (6 bases). The CDR3 contains 15 residues. Germline V CDR1 and CDR2: SGHTA, FQGNSA. The V gene lost 1 base and the J gene lost 6 bases, with 16 bases spanning the gap. Full variable domain (outside the CDR3, taken from reference TRBV7-2 and TRBJ2-7): GAGVSQSPSNKVTEKGKDVELRCDPISGHTALYWYRQSLGQGLEFLIYFQGNSAPDKSGLPSDRFSAERTGGSVSTLTIQRTQQEDSAVYLCASSLGVGGAGEQYFGPGTRLTVT.

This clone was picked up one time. The CDR3 region is CASSLIFDEQYF. The CDR3 region has the DNA TGTGCCAGCAGCTTAATTTTCGACGAGCAGTACTTC. The chain uses TRBV7-8 and TRBJ2-7; D remains unclear. The V gene lost 2 bases and the J gene lost 5 bases, with 7 bases spanning the gap. Germline CDR1 is SGHVS and CDR2 is FQNEAQ. This CDR3 region has 12 residues.

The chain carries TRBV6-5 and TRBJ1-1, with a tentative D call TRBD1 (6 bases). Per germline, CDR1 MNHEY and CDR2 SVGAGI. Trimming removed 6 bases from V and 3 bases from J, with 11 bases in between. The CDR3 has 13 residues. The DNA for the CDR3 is TGTGCCAGCAGGAGCGGGACATACACTGAAGCTTTCTTT. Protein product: CASRSGTYTEAFF.

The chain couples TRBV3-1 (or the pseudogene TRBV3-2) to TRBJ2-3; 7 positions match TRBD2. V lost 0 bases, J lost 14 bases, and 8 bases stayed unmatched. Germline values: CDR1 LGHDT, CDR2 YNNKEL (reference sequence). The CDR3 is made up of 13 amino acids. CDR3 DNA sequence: TGTGCCAGCAGCCAAGATTTGAGACTAGCCGCGTATTTT. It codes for CASSQDLRLAAYF.

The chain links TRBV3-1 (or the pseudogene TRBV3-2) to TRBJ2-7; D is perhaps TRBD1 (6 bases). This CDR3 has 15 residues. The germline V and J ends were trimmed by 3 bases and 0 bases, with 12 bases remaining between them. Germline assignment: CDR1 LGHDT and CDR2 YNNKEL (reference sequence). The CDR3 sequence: CASSQRGFSSYEQYF. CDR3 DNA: TGTGCCAGCAGCCAGAGGGGGTTCAGCTCCTACGAGCAGTACTTC.

Here the CDR3 DNA reads TGCAGTGCTAGTCCCCTTGCGGGGGTAAAGTACAATGAGCAGTTCTTC. This sequence encodes CSASPLAGVKYNEQFF. The chain joins TRBV20-1 to TRBJ2-1; 7 nucleotides align to TRBD2. J was trimmed by 4 bases and V by 3 bases; bases with no gene match: 12. Germline V lookup: CDR1 DFQATT, CDR2 SNEGSKA (reference sequence). This CDR3 comprises 16 residues.

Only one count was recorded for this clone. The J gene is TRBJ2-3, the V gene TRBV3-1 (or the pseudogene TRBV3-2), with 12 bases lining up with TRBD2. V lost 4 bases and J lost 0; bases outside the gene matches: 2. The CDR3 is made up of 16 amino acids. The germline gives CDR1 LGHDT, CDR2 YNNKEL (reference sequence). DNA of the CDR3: TGTGCCAGCAGCCCCGGGACTAGCGGGAGCACAGATACGCAGTATTTT. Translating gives CASSPGTSGSTDTQYF.

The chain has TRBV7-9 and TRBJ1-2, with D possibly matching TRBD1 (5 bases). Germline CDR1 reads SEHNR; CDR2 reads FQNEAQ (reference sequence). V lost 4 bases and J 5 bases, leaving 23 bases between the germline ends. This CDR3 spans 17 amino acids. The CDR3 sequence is CASSYSLLQTEIYGYTF. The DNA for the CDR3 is TGTGCCAGCAGCTATTCTCTTCTTCAGACAGAAATTTATGGCTACACCTTC.

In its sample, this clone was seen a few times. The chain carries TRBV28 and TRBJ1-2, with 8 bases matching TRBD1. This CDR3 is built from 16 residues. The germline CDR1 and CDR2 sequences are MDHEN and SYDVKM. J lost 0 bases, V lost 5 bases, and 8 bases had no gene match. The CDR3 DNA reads TGTGCCAGCAGTCTCCTGGGACAGGCGACTAACTATGGCTACACCTTC. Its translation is CASSLLGQATNYGYTF.

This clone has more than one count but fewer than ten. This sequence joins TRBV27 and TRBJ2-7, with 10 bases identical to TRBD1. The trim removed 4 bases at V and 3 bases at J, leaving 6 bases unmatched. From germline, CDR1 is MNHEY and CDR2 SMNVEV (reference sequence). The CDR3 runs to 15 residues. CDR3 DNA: TGTGCCAGCAGTTGGGGACAGGGGCCTCACTACGAGCAGTACTTC. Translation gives CASSWGQGPHYEQYF.

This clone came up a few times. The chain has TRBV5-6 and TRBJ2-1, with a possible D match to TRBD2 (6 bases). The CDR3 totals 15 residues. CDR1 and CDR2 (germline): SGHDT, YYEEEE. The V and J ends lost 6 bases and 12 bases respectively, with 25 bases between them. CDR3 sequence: CASIMREVLDPRQFF. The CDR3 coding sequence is TGTGCCAGCATAATGAGGGAGGTTTTGGACCCCAGGCAGTTCTTC.

CDR3 amino acids: CASSREGDWSYGYTF. The CDR3 DNA sequence: TGTGCCAGCTCCCGGGAGGGGGATTGGAGCTATGGCTACACCTTC. This chain uses TRBV18 with TRBJ1-2; D is perhaps TRBD1 (6 bases). The germline V and J ends were trimmed by 6 bases and 4 bases, with 18 bases remaining between them. Germline CDR1 and CDR2: KGHSH and LQKENI. This CDR3 contains 15 residues.

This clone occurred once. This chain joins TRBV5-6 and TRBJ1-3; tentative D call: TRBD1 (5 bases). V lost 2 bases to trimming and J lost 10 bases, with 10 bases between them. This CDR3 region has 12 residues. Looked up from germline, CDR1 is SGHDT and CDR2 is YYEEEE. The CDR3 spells CASSLPQGTIYF. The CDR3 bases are TGTGCCAGCAGCTTACCGCAGGGAACCATATATTTT.

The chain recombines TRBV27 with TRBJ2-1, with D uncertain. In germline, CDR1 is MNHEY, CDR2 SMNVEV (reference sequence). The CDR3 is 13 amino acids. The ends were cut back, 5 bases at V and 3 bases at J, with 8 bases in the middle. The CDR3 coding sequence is TGTGCCAGCAGTACTCGGGTCTACAATGAGCAGTTCTTC. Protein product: CASSTRVYNEQFF.

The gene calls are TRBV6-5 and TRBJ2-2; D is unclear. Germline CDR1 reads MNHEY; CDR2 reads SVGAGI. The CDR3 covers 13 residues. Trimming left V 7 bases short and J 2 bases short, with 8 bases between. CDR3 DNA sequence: TGTGCCAGCAACTTAGCTAACACCGGGGAGCTGTTTTTT. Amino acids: CASNLANTGELFF.

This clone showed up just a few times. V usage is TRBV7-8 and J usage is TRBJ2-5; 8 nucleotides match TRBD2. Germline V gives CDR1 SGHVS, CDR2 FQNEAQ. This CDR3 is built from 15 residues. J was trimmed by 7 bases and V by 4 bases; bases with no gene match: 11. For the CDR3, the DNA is TGTGCCAGCAGCTCCGGGGGTAGCGGGGAGGGGACCCAGTACTTC. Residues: CASSSGGSGEGTQYF.

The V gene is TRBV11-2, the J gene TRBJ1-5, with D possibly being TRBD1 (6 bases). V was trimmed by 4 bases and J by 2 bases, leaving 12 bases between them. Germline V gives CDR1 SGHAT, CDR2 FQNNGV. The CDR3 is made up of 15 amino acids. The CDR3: CASSSSGVGNQPQHF. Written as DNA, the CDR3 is TGTGCCAGCAGCTCCTCAGGGGTCGGCAATCAGCCCCAGCATTTT.

The CDR3 protein is CASSTYSGTGGKGYTF. As DNA, the CDR3 is TGTGCCAGCAGTACCTACTCCGGGACAGGGGGAAAAGGCTACACCTTC. The chain uses TRBV6-4 and TRBJ1-2; 11 bases agree with TRBD1. Germline CDR1 reads MRHNA; CDR2 reads SNTAGT. The CDR3 loop spans 16 amino acids. Unmatched junction bases numbered 13, after V lost 5 bases and J lost 8 bases.

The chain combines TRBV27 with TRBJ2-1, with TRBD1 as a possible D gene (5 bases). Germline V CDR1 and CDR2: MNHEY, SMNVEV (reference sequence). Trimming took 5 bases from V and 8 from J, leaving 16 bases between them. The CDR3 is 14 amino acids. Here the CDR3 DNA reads TGTGCCAGCAGTCCCCTAGGGGAACCTTATGAGCAGTTCTTC. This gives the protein CASSPLGEPYEQFF.

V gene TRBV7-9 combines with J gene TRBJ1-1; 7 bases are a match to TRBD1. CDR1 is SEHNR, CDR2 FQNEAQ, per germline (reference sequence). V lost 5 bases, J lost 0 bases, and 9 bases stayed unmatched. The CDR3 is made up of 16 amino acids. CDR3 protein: CASSADRALLNTEAFF. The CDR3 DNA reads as TGTGCCAGCAGCGCCGACAGGGCCCTTTTGAACACTGAAGCTTTCTTT.

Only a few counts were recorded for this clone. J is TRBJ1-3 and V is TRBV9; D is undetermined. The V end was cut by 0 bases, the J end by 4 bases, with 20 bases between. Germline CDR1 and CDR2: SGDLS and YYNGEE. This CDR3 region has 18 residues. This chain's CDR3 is CASSVDPPHGSKGNTIYF. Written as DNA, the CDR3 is TGTGCCAGCAGCGTAGACCCCCCACACGGGAGTAAGGGAAACACCATATATTTT.